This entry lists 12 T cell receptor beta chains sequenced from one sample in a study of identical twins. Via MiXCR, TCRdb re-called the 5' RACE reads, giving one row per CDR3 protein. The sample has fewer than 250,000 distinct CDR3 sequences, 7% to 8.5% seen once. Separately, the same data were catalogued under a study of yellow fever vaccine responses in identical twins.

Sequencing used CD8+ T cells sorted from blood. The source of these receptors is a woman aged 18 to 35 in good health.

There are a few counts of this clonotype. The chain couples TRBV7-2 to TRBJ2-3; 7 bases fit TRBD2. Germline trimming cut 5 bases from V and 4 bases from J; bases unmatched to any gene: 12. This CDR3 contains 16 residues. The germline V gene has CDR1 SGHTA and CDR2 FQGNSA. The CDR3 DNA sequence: TGTGCCAGCAGCAGGGTTCAGCGGGGTGGCGCAGATACGCAGTATTTT. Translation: CASSRVQRGGADTQYF.

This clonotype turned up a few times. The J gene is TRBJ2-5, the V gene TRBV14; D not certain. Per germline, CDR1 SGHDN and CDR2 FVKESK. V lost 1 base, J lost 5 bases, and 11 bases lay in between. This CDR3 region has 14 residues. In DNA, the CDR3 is TGTGCCAGCAGCCAAGGAAAATCGGTGGAGACCCAGTACTTC. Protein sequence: CASSQGKSVETQYF.

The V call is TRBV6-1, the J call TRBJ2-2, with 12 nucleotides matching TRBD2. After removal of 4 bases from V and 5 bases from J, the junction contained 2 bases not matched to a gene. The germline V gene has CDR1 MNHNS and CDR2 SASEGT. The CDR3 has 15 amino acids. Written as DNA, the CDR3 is TGTGCCAGCAGTGTCGGGACTAGCGGGACCGGGGAGCTGTTTTTT. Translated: CASSVGTSGTGELFF.

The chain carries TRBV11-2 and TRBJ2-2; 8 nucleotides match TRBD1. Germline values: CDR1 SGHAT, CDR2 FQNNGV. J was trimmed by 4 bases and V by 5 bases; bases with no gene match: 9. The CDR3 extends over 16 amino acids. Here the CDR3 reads CASSPETGGSTGELFF. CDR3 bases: TGTGCCAGCAGCCCAGAAACAGGGGGAAGCACCGGGGAGCTGTTTTTT.

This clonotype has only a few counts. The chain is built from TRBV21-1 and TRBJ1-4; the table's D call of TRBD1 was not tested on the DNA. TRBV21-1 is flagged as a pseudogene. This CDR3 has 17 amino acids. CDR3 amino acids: CASSKRIDRATNEKLFF. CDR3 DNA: TGTGCCAGCAGCAAAAGGATCGACAGGGCAACTAATGAAAAACTGTTTTTT.

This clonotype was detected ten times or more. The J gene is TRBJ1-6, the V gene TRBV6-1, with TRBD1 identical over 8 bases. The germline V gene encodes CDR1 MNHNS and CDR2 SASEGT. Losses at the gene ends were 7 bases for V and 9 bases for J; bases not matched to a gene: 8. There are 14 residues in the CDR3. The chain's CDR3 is CASIDRGLGSPLHF. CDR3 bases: TGTGCCAGCATCGACAGGGGCCTGGGTTCACCCCTCCACTTT.

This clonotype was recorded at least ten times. The DNA of the CDR3 is TGTGCCAGCAGCTTAAGGGATACCGTCTCCTACGAGCAGTACTTC. Protein sequence: CASSLRDTVSYEQYF. V and J are TRBV5-6 and TRBJ2-7; D is unresolved. Trimming removed 2 bases at V and 0 bases at J, with 12 bases between. CDR3 size: 15 residues. The V gene's germline CDR1 is SGHDT and CDR2 YYEEEE.

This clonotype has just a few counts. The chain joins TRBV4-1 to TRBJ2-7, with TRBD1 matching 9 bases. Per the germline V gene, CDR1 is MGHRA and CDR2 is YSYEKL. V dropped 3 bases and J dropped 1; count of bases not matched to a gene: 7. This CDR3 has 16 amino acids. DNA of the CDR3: TGCGCCAGCAGCCAGGGGACAGGGCCAAATTCCTACGAGCAGTACTTC. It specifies CASSQGTGPNSYEQYF.

This CDR3 reads CASSSADWQNTGELFF. The CDR3 nucleotides are TGTGCCAGCAGCTCCGCGGACTGGCAGAACACCGGGGAGCTGTTTTTT. This sequence joins TRBV7-9 and TRBJ2-2; possibly TRBD2 for D (5 bases). Trimming stripped 4 bases from V and 1 base from J, with 13 bases between. This CDR3 has 16 residues. The germline CDR1 and CDR2 sequences are SEHNR and FQNEAQ (reference sequence).

CDR3 nucleotide sequence: TGTGCCAGCAGTTACACTGGACTAGCCGTTAGCACAGATACGCAGTATTTT. It yields the protein CASSYTGLAVSTDTQYF. The chain couples TRBV6-5 to TRBJ2-3, with 8 bases fitting TRBD2. With 2 bases clipped from V and 0 bases from J, the junction kept 7 bases outside the gene matches. The CDR3 is 17 amino acids. Germline-derived CDR1 and CDR2 are MNHEY and SVGAGI.

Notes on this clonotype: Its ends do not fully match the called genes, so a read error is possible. Here the CDR3 DNA reads TGCGCCAGCAACCCCGCTGGGCAGGACCCCTACGAGCAGTACTTC. Its protein product is CASNPAGQDPYEQYF. The chain joins TRBV2 to TRBJ2-7, with D unclear. Germline values: CDR1 SNHLY, CDR2 FYNNEI. This CDR3 has 15 residues.

The DNA of the CDR3 is TGTGCCAGCACCCCATGGGACCCCGAACCAGATACGCAGTATTTT. This encodes CASTPWDPEPDTQYF. The chain combines TRBV6-1 with TRBJ2-3; possibly TRBD1 or TRBD2 for D (5 bases each). The V end was cut by 7 bases, the J end by 4 bases, with 18 bases between. This CDR3 has 15 residues. CDR1 and CDR2 from the germline V gene are MNHNS and SASEGT.